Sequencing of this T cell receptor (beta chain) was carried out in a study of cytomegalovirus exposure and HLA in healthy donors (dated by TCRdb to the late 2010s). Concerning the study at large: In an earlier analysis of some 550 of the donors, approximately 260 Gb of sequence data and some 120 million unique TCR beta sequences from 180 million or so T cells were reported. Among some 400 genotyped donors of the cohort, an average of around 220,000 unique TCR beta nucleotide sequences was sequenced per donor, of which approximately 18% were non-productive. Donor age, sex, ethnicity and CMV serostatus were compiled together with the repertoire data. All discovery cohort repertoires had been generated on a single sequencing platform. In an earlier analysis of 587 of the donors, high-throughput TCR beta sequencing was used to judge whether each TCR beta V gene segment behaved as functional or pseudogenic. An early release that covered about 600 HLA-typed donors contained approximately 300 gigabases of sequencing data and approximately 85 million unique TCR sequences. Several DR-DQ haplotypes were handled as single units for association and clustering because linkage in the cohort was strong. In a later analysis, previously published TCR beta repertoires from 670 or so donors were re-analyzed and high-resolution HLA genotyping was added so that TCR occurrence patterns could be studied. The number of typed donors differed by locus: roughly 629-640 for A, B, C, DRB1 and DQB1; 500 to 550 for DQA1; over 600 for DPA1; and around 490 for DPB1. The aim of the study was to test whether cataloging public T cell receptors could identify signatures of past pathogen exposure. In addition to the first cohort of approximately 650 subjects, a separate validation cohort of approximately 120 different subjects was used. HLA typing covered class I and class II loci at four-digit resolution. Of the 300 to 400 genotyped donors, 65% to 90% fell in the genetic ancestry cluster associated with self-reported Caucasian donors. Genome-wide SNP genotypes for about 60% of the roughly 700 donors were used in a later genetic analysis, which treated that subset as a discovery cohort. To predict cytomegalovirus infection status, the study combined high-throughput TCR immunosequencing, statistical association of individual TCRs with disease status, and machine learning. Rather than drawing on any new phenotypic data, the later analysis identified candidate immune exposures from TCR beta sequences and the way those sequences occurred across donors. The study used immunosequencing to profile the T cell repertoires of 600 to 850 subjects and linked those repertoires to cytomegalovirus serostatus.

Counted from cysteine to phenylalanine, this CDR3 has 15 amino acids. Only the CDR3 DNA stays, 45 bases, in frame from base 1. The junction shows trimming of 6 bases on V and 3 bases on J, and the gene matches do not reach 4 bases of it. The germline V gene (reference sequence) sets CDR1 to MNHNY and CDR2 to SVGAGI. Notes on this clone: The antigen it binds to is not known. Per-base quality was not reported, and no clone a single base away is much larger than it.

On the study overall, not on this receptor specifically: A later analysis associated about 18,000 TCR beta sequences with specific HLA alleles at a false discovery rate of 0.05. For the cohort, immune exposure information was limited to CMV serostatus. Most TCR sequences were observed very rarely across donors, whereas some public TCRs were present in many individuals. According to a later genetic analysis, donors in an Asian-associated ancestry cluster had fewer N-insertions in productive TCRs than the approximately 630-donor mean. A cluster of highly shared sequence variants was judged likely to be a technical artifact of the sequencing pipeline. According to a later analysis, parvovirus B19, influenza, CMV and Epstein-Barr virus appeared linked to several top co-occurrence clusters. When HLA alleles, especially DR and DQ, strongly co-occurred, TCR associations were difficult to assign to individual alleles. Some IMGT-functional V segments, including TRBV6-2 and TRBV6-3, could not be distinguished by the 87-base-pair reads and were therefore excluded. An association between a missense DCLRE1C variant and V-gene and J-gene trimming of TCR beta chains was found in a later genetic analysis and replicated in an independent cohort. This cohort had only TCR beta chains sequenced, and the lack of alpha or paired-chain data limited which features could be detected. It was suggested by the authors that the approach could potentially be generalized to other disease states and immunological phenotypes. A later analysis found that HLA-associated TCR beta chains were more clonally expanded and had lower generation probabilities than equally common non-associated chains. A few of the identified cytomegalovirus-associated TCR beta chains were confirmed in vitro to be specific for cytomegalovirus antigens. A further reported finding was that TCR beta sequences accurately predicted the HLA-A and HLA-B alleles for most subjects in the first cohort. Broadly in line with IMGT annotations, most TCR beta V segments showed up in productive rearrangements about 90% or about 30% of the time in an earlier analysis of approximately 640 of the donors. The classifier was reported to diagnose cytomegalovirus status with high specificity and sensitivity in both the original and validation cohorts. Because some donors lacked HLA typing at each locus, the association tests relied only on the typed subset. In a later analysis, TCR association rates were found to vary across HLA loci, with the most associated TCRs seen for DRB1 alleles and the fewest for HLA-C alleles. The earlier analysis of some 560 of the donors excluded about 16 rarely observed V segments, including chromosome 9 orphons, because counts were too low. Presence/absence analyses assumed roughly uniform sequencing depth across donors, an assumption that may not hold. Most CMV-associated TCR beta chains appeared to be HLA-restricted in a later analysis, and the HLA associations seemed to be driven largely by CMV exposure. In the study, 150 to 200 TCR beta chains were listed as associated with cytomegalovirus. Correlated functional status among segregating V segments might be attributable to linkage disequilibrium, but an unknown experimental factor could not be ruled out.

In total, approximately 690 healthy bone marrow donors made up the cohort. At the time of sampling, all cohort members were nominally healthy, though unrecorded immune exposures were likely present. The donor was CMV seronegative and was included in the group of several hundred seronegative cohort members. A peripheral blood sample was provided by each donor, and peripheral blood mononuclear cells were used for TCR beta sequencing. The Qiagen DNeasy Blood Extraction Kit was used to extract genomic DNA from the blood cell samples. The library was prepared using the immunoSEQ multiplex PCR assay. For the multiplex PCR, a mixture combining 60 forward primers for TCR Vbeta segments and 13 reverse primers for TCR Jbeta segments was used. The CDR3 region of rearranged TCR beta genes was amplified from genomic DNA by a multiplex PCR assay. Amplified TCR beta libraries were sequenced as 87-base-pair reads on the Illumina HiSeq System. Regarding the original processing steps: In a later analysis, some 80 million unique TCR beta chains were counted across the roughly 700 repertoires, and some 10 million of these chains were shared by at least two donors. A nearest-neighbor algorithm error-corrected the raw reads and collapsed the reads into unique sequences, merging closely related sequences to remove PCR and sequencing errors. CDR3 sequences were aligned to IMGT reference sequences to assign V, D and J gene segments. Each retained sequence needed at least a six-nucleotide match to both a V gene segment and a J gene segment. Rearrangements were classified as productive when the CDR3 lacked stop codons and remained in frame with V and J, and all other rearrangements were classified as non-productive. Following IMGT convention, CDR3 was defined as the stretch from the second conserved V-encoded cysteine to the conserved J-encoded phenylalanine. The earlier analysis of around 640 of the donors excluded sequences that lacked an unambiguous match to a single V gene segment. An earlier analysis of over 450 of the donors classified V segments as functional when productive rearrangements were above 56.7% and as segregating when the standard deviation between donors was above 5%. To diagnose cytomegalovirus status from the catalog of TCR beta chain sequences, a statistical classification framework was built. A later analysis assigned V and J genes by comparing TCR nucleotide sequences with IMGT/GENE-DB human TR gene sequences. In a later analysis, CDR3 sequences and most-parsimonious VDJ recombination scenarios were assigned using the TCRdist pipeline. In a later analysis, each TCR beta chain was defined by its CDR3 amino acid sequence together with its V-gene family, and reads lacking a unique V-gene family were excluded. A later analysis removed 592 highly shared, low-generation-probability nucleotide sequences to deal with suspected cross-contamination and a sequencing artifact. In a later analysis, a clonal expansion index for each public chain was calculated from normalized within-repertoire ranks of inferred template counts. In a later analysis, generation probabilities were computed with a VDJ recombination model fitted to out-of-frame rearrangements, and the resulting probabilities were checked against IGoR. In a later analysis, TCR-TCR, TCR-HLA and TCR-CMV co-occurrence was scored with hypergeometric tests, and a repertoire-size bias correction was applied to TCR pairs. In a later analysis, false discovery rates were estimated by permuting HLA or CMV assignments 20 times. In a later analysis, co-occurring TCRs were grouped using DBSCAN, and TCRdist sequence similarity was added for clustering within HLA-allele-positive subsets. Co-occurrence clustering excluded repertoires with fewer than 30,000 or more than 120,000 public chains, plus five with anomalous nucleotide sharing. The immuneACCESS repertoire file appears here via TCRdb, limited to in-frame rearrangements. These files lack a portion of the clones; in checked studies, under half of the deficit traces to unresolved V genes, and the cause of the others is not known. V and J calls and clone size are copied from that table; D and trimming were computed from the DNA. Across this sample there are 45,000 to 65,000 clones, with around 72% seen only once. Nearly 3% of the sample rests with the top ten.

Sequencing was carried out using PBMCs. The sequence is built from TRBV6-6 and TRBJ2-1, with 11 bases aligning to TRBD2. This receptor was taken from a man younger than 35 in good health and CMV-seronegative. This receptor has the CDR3 CASSGTSGSYNEQFF. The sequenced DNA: TGTGCCAGCAGCGGAACTAGCGGGAGCTACAATGAGCAGTTCTTC.